Listed below are T cell receptor beta chains from one sample, sequenced in a study of technical replicates of blood from several donors. Sequenced by immunoSEQ multiplex PCR; TCRdb stores in-frame clones only, minus some. The sample yields around 67,000 clones, 95% to 96% seen once. Sequencing was done on a sample of T cells isolated from PBMCs. These receptors all stem from a human donor in good health. Each CDR3 is given with its conserved first and last residue.

V gene,CDR3 protein
TRBV6-5,CASSSVIGKLGMFF
TRBV6-1,CASTKTGLVYSAFF
TRBV4-1,CASSQGTVPVLTF
TRBV25-1,CASSGRQFTDTQYF
TRBV29-1,CSGGRAGALNTEAFF
TRBV28,CASSGTLGLAGVGETQYF
TRBV5-1,CASSLQGAPLNTEAFF
TRBV12-5,CASGLVLGGQLDTQYF
TRBV10-1,CASSLTGNEQYF
TRBV11-1,CASSPTGSASYGYTF
TRBV2,CASLGQRSTDTQYF
TRBV29-1,CSVPGGLLAGGYMTTDTQYF
TRBV5-1,CASSLASGQTYEQYF
TRBV29-1,CSVDAAGTGENYGYTF
TRBV7-6,CASSNRGGNQPQHF
TRBV11-2,CASSFRKATLLSNEQFF
TRBV29-1,CSVALAGERGDTQYF
TRBV5-1,CASSPRQGLYYEQYF
TRBV2,CASRPTSGGGGPYSGDTQYF
TRBV18,CASSPDTARGDRRDQPQHF
TRBV4-1,CASSLPTGVEQFF
TRBV5-1,CASSLARQTYEQYF
TRBV9,CASSVAQGYSGNTIYF
TRBV6-6,CASSGTEITEAFF
TRBV15,CATRQDVRTGTNNEQFF
TRBV2,CATSQSRAEKLFF
TRBV7-7,CASSLVGGVQETQYF
TRBV10-2,CASSDLLAGGFDEQYF
TRBV30,CAWKVQSGAYEQYF
TRBV5-1,CASSPPAGRNTEAFF
TRBV6-5,CASSYFRGSYEQYF
TRBV29-1,CSVAKGASEAFF
TRBV18,CASSPSPGTGSTGELFF
TRBV6-5,CASCGQPQPLYGYTF
TRBV11-2,CASSAGTGELFF
TRBV6-1,CASHRTGKDTIYF
TRBV7-2,CASSFGGTEQYF
TRBV7-8,CASSGTGTSKFF
TRBV6-5,CASSLVLGQGGTEAFF
TRBV6-5,CASSSLGTATNEKLFF
TRBV2,CASATTRDSPNTGELFF
TRBV7-2,CASSSDREEYEQYF
TRBV6-5,CASSSWARGSNQPQHF
TRBV7-9,CASWRGGDYEQYF
TRBV2,CASSGTRTGMYTIYF
TRBV2,CASSESTGGSPYEQYF
TRBV6-5,CASSPNPYEQYF
TRBV6-1,CASSGTSGGADTQYF
TRBV27,CASSDTGTGILYSNQPQHF
TRBV11-2,CASSSTGDTGELFF
TRBV29-1,CRTRGTGGDSNQPQHF
TRBV28,CASSLTGIGDEQYF
TRBV7-9,CASSFLHSSNYGYTF
TRBV28,CASSLPAGGTNEKLFF
TRBV7-2,CASSRQGPVGYTF
TRBV7-8,CASSFRYSRTDTQYF
TRBV27,CASSLKGMTEAFF